This T cell receptor beta chain was identified during a study of neoadjuvant nivolumab and ipilimumab in lung cancer (TCRdb year 2020). Context from the whole study: Nivolumab was given at 3 mg/kg intravenously on days 1, 15 and 29, and the combination arm added ipilimumab 1 mg/kg on day 1 only. The study compared TCR repertoires in pretherapy (baseline) peripheral blood with TCR repertoires in tumors resected at surgery following neoadjuvant immune checkpoint blockade. Of the roughly 43 patients with operable NSCLC treated in the trial, roughly 23 were randomized to nivolumab monotherapy and 21 to nivolumab plus ipilimumab. The primary trial endpoint was the major pathologic response (MPR) rate in the intention-to-treat population in each study arm. Matched pretherapy and resected tumor pairs were analyzed for seven patients, of whom four received nivolumab and three received nivolumab plus ipilimumab. Summary of the overall study and its limitations: A small number of samples underwent TCR sequencing. No significant correlation was found between TCR clonality and pathologic tumor regression, and only one major-pathologic-response sample was available for the clonality analysis. TCR richness in pretherapy blood showed a positive correlation with richness in tumors resected after neoadjuvant therapy (Spearman R ≈ 0.8). From pretherapy to surgery, increases in tumor T-cell richness and clonality were observed in three of three dual-therapy tumors but in only two of four nivolumab-treated tumors. Greater TCR richness and clonality were observed in resected tumors than in tumor-adjacent uninvolved lung, and increases were observed in more dual-therapy-treated tumors.

Interpreted using the paper, the time point label stands for: at surgical resection after neoadjuvant nivolumab +/- ipilimumab. Samples were obtained from the phase 2 randomized NEOSTAR trial, in which neoadjuvant nivolumab or nivolumab plus ipilimumab followed by surgery was tested in operable NSCLC. Library prep was done by the immunoSEQ multiplex PCR assay. In the authors' own workflow: Richness and clonality were used to summarize the repertoires, and clones that significantly expanded or contracted between pre- and post-therapy samples were identified. The source is immuneACCESS, and TCRdb retained only in-frame sequences with V and J called. Part of the clones is not carried over; for the studies checked, unresolved V genes explain less than half of this, and the remainder is unexplained. Clone size and V and J calls were adopted from that table, with D and trimming inferred from the DNA. This sample has 7,500 or so clones in its table, and approximately 76% of those were observed once. 3.5% to 4.5% of the sample belongs to the ten largest clones.

In the case of this clone: Its antigen is still unknown. No base quality information exists; no much larger clone differs at one position.

CDR1 and CDR2 were assigned from the germline V gene as SGHRS and YFSETQ. Between the V and J ends, shortened by 0 bases and 6 bases respectively, the junction contains 13 bases. The CDR3, from cysteine to phenylalanine, totals 15 residues. CDR3 DNA is the only sequence kept; it has 45 bases, read in frame from the first base. In this chain, TRBV5-1 is recombined with TRBJ2-1; the D gene is possibly TRBD2, with 6 bases matching. The clonotype comes from an adult with non-small cell lung cancer. The sequencing used tumor tissue, collected after neoadjuvant nivolumab, alone or with ipilimumab, at or shortly before surgery. The nucleotide sequence reads TGCGCCAGCAGCTTGGGGGCGGGGCAGGGCAATGAGCAGTTCTTC. The translation is CASSLGAGQGNEQFF.